This TCR beta chain was sequenced during a study of control samples from healthy donors and cancer patients. This clone was recorded a few times. Profiling relied on immunoSEQ multiplex PCR, and the TCRdb table lists in-frame clones only, not all of them. The table has 70,000 or so clones, about 90% seen once. Germline loops: CDR1 KGHSH, CDR2 LQKENI. Trimming removed 0 bases at V and 7 bases at J, with 10 bases between. The CDR3 consists of 15 residues. Specimen: PBMCs. The sequence came from a man aged 55 to 70 with lung cancer. This chain links TRBV18 with TRBJ1-6; D gene ambiguous. CDR3 in amino acids: CASSPPEGRNSPLHF. The DNA of the CDR3 is TGTGCCAGCTCACCACCGGAGGGCCGAAATTCACCCCTCCACTTT.